These T cell receptor beta chains were read from a single sample in a study of blood T cell repertoires in COVID-19. Data came from immunoSEQ multiplex PCR; TCRdb stores just in-frame clones and leaves some out. The sample consists of around 25,000 clones, under 90% of them appearing once. The sequenced sample consisted of peripheral blood. All receptors come from a man aged 70-80 years with acute or convalescent COVID-19. CDR3s include the opening cysteine and the closing phenylalanine or tryptophan. Each record gives: J gene, D gene, V gene, clone size, CDR3 protein. A D gene is named only where the DNA matches it firmly. Only part of the rows carry a size: once, few, many, or a class if the clone is expanded.

TRBJ2-7	TRBD1	TRBV25-1	NA	CASSEAQGGACEQYF
TRBJ1-3	NA	TRBV11-2	NA	CASSLRAAGNTIYF
TRBJ2-2	NA	TRBV11-1	once	CASSFATGNTGELFF
TRBJ2-3	TRBD2	TRBV11-2	NA	CASSPGRGLPGDTQYF
TRBJ2-1	NA	TRBV3-1/TRBV3-2	once	CASSQEGWGGEQFF
TRBJ1-5	NA	TRBV29-1	NA	CSVGDQPQHF
TRBJ1-1	NA	TRBV6-5	NA	CASFLSLNTEAFF
TRBJ2-3	TRBD2	TRBV5-5	NA	CASSSSGSADTQYF
TRBJ2-3	TRBD2	TRBV5-1	NA	CASSFSPSSGGNTQYF
TRBJ1-6	NA	TRBV3-1/TRBV3-2	NA	CASRVSGTASSYNSPLHF
TRBJ2-5	NA	TRBV27	NA	CASSFYGGKETQYF
TRBJ2-2	NA	TRBV3-1/TRBV3-2	NA	CASSQEDLSGYTGELFF
TRBJ2-3	NA	TRBV14	NA	CASSRLGTDTQYF
TRBJ2-7	TRBD1	TRBV7-8	NA	CASSLVPPTGGHYEQYF
TRBJ2-1	NA	TRBV29-1	NA	CSVVGAPGQFF